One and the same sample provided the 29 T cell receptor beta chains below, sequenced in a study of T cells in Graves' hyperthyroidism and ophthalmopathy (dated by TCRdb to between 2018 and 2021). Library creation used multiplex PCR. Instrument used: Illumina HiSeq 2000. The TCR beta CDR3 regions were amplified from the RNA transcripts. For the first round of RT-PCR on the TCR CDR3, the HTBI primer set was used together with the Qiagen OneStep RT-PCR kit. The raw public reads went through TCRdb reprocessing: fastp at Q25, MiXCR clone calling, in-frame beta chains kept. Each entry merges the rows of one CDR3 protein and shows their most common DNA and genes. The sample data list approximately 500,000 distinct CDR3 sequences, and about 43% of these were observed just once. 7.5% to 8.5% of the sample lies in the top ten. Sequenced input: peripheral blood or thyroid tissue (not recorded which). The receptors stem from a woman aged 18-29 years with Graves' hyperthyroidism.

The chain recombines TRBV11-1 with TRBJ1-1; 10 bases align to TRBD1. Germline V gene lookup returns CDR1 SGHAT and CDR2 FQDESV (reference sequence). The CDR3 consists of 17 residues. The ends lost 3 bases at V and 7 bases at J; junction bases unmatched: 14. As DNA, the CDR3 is TGTGCCAGCAGCTTGGAGGGCCGGGACAGGGGAACTAATGAAGCTTTCTTT. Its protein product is CASSLEGRDRGTNEAFF.

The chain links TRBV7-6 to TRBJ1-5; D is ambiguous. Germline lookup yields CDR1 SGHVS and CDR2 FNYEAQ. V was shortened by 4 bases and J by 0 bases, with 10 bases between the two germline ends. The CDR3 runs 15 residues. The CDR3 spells CASSSQRGSNQPQHF. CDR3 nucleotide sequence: TGTGCCAGCAGCTCCCAGCGGGGTAGCAATCAGCCCCAGCATTTT.

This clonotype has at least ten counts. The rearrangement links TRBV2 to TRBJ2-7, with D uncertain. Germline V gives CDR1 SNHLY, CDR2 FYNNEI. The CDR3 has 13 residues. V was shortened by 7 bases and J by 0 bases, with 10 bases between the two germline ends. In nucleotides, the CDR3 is TGTGCCAGCACGCCGGGCTTCTCCTACGAGCAGTACTTC. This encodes CASTPGFSYEQYF. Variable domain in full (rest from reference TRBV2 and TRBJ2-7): EPEVTQTPSHQVTQMGQEVILRCVPISNHLYFYWYRQILGQKVEFLVSFYNNEISEKSEIFDDQFSVERPDGSNFTLKIRSTKLEDSAMYFCASTPGFSYEQYFGPGTRLTVT.

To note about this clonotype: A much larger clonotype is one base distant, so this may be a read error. CDR3 bases: TGTGCCAGCAGCCAGACAAGAGGTAGCTATGGCTACACCTTC. Translating gives CASSQTRGSYGYTF. The J gene is TRBJ1-2, the V gene TRBV7-8; D remains unclear. The germline V gene has CDR1 SGHVS and CDR2 FQNEAQ. V was trimmed by 5 bases and J by 4 bases, leaving 14 bases between them. CDR3 size: 14 residues.

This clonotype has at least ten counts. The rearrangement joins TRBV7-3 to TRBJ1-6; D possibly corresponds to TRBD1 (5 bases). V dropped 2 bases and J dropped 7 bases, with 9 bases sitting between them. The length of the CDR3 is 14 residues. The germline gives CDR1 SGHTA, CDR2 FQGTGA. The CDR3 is CASSLLGRNSPLHF. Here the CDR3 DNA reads TGTGCCAGCAGCTTATTGGGGCGAAATTCACCCCTCCACTTT.

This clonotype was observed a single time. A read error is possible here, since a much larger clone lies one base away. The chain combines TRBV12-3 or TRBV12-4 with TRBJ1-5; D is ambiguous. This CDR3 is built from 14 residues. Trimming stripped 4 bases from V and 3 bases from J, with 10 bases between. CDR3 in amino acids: CASSSRAINQPQHF. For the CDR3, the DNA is TGTGCCAGCAGTTCGAGGGCCATCAATCAGCCCCAGCATTTT.

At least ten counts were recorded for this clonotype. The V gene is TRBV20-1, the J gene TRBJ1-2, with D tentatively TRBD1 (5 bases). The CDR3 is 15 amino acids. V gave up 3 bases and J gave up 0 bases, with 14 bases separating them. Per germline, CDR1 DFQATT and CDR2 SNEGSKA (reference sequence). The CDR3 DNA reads TGCAGTGCTAGGGCTCGGGACGGAGCTAACTATGGCTACACCTTC. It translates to CSARARDGANYGYTF.

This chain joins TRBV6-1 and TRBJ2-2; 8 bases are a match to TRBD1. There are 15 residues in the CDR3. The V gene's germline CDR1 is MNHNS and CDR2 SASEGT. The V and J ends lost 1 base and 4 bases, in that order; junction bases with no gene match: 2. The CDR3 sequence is CASSEGTGTTGELFF. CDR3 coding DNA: TGTGCCAGCAGTGAAGGGACAGGGACCACCGGGGAGCTGTTTTTT.

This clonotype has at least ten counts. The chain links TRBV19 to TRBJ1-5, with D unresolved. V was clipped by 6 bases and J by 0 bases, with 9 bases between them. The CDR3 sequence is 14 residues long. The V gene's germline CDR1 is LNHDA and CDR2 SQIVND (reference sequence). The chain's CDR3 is CASRRVYSNQPQHF. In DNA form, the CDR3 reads TGTGCCAGTAGACGGGTATATAGCAATCAGCCCCAGCATTTT.

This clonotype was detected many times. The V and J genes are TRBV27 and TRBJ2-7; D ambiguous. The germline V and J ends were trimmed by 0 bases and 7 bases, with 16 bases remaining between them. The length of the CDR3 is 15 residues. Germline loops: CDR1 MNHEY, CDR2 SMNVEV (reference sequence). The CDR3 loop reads CASSLSFSNSGEQYF. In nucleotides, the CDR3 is TGTGCCAGCAGTTTATCGTTCAGCAACAGTGGGGAGCAGTACTTC.

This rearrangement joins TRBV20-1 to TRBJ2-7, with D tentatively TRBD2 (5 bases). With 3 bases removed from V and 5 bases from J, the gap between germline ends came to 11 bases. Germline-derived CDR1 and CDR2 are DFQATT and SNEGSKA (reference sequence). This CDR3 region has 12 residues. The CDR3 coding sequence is TGCAGTGCTAGCTACCGGGGTGACGAGCAGTACTTC. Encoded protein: CSASYRGDEQYF.

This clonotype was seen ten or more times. In nucleotides, the CDR3 is TGCAGTGCTAGTGACAGGGGGGACGAGCAGTACTTC. Protein product: CSASDRGDEQYF. The chain uses TRBV20-1 and TRBJ2-7; TRBD1 aligns across 9 bases. Germline V CDR1 and CDR2: DFQATT, SNEGSKA (reference sequence). The CDR3 has 12 amino acids. With 3 bases clipped from V and 5 bases from J, the junction kept 2 bases outside the gene matches.

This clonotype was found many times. CDR3 DNA sequence: TGTGCCAGCAGTGAAAGGGCAGCCTATAATTCACCCCTCCACTTT. It codes for CASSERAAYNSPLHF. The chain is built from TRBV2 and TRBJ1-6; D not resolved. V was clipped by 2 bases and J by 2 bases, with 7 bases between them. CDR3 length equals 15 residues. CDR1 and CDR2 from the germline V gene are SNHLY and FYNNEI.

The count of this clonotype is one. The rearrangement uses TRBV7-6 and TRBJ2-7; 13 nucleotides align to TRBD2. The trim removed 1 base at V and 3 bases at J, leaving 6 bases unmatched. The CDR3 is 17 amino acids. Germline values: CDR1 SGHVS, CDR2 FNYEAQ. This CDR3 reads CASSLETGLAGNYEQYF. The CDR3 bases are TGTGCCAGCAGCTTAGAAACGGGACTAGCGGGAAACTACGAGCAGTACTTC.

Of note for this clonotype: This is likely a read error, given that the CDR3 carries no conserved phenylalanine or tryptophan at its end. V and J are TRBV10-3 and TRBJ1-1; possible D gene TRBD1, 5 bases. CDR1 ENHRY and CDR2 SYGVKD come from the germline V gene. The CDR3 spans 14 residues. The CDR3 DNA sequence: TGTGCCAGCAGTTACGGGACCGAGAACACTGAAGCTTTCCTT. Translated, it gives CASSYGTENTEAFL.

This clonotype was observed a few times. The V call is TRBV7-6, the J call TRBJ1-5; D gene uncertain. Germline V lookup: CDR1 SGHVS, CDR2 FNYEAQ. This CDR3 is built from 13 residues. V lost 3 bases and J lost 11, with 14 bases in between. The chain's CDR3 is CASSLELRETQHF. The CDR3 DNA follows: TGTGCCAGCAGCTTGGAATTACGTGAGACCCAGCATTTT.

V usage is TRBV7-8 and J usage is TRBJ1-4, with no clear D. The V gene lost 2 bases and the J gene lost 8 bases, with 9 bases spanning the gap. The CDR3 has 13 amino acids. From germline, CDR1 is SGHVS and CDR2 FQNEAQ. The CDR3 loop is CASSLSSGEKLFF. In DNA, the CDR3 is TGTGCCAGCAGCTTATCTTCCGGGGAAAAACTGTTTTTT.

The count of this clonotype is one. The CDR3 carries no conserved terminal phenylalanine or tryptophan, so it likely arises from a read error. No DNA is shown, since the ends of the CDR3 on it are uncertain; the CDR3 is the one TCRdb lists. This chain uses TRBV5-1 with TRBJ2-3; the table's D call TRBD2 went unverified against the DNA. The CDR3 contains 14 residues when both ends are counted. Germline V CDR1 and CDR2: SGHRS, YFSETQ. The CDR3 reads CASRGGVSTDTQMS.

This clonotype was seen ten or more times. The CDR3 sequence: CASRPDTTGGNQPQHF. The CDR3 bases are TGTGCCAGCAGACCTGATACGACAGGGGGCAATCAGCCCCAGCATTTT. V is TRBV6-5 and J is TRBJ1-5, with TRBD1 matching 8 bases. V lost 6 bases, J lost 2 bases, and 9 bases stayed unmatched. CDR1 and CDR2 from the germline V gene are MNHEY and SVGAGI. The CDR3 is made up of 16 amino acids.

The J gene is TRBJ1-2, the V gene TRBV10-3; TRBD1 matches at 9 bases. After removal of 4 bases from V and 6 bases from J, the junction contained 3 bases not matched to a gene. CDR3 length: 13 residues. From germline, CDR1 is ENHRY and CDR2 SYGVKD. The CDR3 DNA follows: TGTGCCATCAGTGCCGGGACAGGGCATGGCTACACCTTC. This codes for CAISAGTGHGYTF.

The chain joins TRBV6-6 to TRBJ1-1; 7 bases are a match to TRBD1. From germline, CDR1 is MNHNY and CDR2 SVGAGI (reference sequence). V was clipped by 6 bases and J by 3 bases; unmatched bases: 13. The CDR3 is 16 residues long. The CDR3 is CASSARRGGGDTEAFF. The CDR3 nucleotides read TGTGCCAGCAGCGCCCGAAGAGGGGGCGGGGACACTGAAGCTTTCTTT.

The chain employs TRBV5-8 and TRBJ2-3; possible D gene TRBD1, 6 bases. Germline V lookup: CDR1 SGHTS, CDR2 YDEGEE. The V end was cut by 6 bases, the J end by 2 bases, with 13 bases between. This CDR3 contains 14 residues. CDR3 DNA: TGTGCCAGCAACCACAGGGTACCCACAGATACGCAGTATTTT. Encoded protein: CASNHRVPTDTQYF.

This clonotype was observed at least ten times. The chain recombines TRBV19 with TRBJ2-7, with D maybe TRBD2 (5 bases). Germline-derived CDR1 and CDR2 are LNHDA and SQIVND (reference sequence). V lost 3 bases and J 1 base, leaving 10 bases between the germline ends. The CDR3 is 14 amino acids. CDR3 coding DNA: TGTGCCAGTAGTATCATGGAGCGGTCCTACGAGCAGTACTTC. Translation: CASSIMERSYEQYF.

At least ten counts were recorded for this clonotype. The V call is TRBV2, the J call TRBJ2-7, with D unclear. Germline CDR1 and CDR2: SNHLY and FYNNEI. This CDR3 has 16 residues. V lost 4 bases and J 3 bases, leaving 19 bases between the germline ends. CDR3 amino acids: CASSGPGRATLYEQYF. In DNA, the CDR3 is TGTGCCAGCAGTGGACCGGGCCGAGCTACTCTCTACGAGCAGTACTTC.

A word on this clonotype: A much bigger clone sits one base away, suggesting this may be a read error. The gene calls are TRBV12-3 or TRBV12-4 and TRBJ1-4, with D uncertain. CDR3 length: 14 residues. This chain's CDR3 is CASSSTAGYEELFF. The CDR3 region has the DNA TGTGCCAGCAGTTCGACGGCAGGTTATGAAGAACTGTTTTTT.

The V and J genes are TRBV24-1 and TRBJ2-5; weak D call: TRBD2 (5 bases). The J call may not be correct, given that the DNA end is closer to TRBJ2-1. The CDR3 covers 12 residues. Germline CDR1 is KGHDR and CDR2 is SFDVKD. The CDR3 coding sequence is TGTGCCACCAGTGATTTGCGGAGGGAGCAGTTCTTC. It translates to CATSDLRREQFF.

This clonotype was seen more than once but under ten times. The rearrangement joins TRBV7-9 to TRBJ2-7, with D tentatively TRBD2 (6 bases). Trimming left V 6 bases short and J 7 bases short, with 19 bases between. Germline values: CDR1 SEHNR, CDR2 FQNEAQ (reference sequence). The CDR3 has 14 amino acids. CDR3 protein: CASSYWGPRGEQYF. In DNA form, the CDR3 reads TGTGCCAGCAGTTACTGGGGCCCGCGGGGAGAGCAGTACTTC.

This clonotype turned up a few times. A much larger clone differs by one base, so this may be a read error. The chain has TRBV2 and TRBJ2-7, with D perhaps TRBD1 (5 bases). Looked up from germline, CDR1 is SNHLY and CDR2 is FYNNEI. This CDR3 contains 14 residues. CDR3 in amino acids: CASSEVGAVYGQYF. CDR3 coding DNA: TGTGCCAGCAGTGAAGTAGGGGCCGTATACGGGCAGTACTTC.

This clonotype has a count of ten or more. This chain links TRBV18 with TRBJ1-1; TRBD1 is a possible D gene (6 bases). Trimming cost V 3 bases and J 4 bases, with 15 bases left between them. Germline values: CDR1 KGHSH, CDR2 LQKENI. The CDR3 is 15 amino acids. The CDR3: CASSPTGQIGTEAFF. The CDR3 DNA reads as TGTGCCAGCTCACCGACGGGACAAATCGGCACTGAAGCTTTCTTT.